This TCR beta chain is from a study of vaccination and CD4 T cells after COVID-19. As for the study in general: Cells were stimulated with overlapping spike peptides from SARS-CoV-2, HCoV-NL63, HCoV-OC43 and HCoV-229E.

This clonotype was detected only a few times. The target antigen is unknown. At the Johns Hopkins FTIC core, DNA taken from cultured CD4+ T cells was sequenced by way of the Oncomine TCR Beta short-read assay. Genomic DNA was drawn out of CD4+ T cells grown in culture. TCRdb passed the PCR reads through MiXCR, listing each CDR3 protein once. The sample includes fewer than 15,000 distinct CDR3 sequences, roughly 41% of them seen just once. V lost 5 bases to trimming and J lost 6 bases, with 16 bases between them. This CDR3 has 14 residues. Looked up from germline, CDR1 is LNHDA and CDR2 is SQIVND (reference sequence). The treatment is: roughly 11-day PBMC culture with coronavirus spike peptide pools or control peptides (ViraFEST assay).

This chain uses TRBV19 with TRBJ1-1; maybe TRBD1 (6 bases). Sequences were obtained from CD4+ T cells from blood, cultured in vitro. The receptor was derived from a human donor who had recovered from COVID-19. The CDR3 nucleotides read TGTGCCAGTAGTCGGACAGCCGTCGATGCTGAAGCTTTCTTT. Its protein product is CASSRTAVDAEAFF.